The subject of this entry is one T cell receptor (beta chain). The target of this receptor is not known. Base qualities were left out, and no much larger clone turns up one base away. The data derive from a study of T cell responses to AZD1222 COVID-19 vaccine (dated by TCRdb to the early 2020s). In terms of the full investigation: A total of 233 trial participants underwent TCR sequencing, of whom some 210 received two doses of AZD1222 and about 26 received two doses of the MenACWY control vaccine. Enrollment into the trials was organized by age into subgroups of 18-55, 56-69 and 70-plus years, and those subgroups contained approximately 150, 30 and 60 TCR-sequenced participants, respectively. Beyond this particular receptor, the publication reports: The 56-69-year group was small, and its depth increase did not reach significance, likely because of low power. Conclusions about previously exposed vaccinees are limited, since just five to seven AZD1222 recipients were seropositive for SARS-CoV-2 at baseline. Participants were mostly white British, with more females than males. The authors suggested clonal diversity may have been underestimated. Nearly half of unique spike-specific TCRs reportedly recognized epitopes outside regions mutated in the B.1.351 and B.1.1.7 variants. After two AZD1222 doses, both the breadth and the depth of spike-specific TCRs were significantly higher than at day 0 and than in MenACWY recipients. Because no samples from the day 14 peak response were available, repertoires could be characterized only after the peak T cell response. CD4 TCRs associated with the vaccine covered the entire spike protein, and the dominant responses were in regions 160-218 and 743-854.

Sample time point, as interpreted from the label and publication: baseline before first vaccination. The treatment or condition label on this specimen signifies: meningococcal conjugate vaccine given as trial control. Vaccinee samples came from UK trials COV001 and COV002, including a single-blind randomized controlled phase 2/3 trial of AZD1222 (ChAdOx1 nCoV-19) in healthy adults. For TCRbeta chain sequencing, PBMC samples from trial participants were taken at day 0 and at day 28 after the second dose. Germline trimming: 7 bases from V, 3 bases from J; junction bases outside gene matches: 4. Looking up the germline V gene yields CDR1 KGHDR and CDR2 SFDVKD. Its CDR3 holds 14 amino acids, cysteine through phenylalanine. Of all the DNA, just the CDR3 is kept, 42 bases in frame from base 1. The CDR3 regions of human TCRbeta chains were analyzed by immunosequencing. From the authors' description of their analysis: TCRs in the repertoires were compared against a reference library of SARS-CoV-2-specific TCRs that had been generated with the MIRA antigen-specificity platform. Breadth was defined as the fraction of unique TCRs that were SARS-CoV-2-associated. Depth was defined as the fraction of total T cells that were SARS-CoV-2-associated. Using the MIRA data, each spike-specific TCR was assigned both to the spike region to which the TCR was reactive and to a CD4 or CD8 class. Log10-transformed breadth and depth values were compared by one-way ANOVA with Sidak's multiple comparisons tests. TCRdb limited this immuneACCESS table to in-frame rearrangements with V and J called. A share of clones is missing; checked studies link under half to unresolved V genes, and the rest is unexplained. Clone size and the V and J calls come from that table; the DNA yielded D and trimming. This sample is represented by 130,000 to 150,000 clones; about 89% of them were singletons. Clones ranked in the top ten supply roughly 2.8% of the sample.

The sequence is built from TRBV24-1 and TRBJ2-2; TRBD1 fits 7 bases in the junction. The TCR comes from an adult in good health. The specimen comprised peripheral blood, sampled on day 0 of MenACWY control vaccination. The CDR3 has the sequence CATSPTGYTGELFF. The nucleotide sequence reads as follows: TGTGCCACCAGCCCGACAGGGTACACCGGGGAGCTGTTTTTT.